This is a list of T cell receptor beta chains from one sample in a study of blood T cell repertoires in COVID-19. Using immunoSEQ multiplex PCR, the repertoire was profiled, and TCRdb retains in-frame clones only, with some absent. Of approximately 110,000 clones in the sample, around three quarters were seen once. Sample: peripheral blood. The origin of the receptors is a human donor in a cohort sampled during active or convalescent COVID-19. CDR3s include the opening cysteine and the closing phenylalanine or tryptophan. Fields, in order: D gene, V gene, J gene, clone size, CDR3 protein, CDR3 DNA. D genes are given only for firm matches. Some rows mark clone size as missing; the rest say once, few, many or name a class of expanded clone.

NA	TRBV13	TRBJ1-2	NA	CASSLSTGLDYGYTF	TGTGCCAGCAGCTTATCAACAGGGTTGGACTATGGCTACACCTTC
TRBD1	TRBV24-1	TRBJ2-2	NA	CAISGQMNTGELFF	TGTGCCATTTCGGGACAGATGAACACCGGGGAGCTGTTTTTT
TRBD2	TRBV6-6	TRBJ2-7	NA	CASSYLAGWSYEQYF	TGTGCCAGCAGTTACCTAGCGGGGTGGTCCTACGAGCAGTACTTC
NA	TRBV6-5	TRBJ1-4	once	CASRGSGEKLFF	TGTGCCAGCAGAGGATCGGGTGAAAAACTGTTTTTT
NA	TRBV4-3	TRBJ2-1	NA	CASSQELTQIFNEQFF	TGCGCCAGCAGCCAAGAACTAACCCAGATCTTCAATGAGCAGTTCTTC
TRBD2	TRBV28	TRBJ2-1	NA	CASRPAGTSGRPSLF	TGTGCCAGCAGGCCCGCCGGGACTAGCGGGAGGCCTTCGCTCTTC
NA	TRBV4-1	TRBJ2-2	once	CASSQPLERVDTGELFF	TGCGCCAGCAGCCAACCACTGGAGAGGGTTGACACCGGGGAGCTGTTTTTT
TRBD2	TRBV3-1/TRBV3-2	TRBJ2-5	NA	CASSQNSGAPTSPQETQYF	TGTGCCAGCAGCCAAAACTCCGGAGCCCCGACTAGCCCCCAAGAGACCCAGTACTTC
NA	TRBV4-1	TRBJ2-7	NA	CASSLLFRRLSYEQYF	TGCGCCAGCAGCCTCCTGTTTCGGCGGTTAAGTTACGAGCAGTACTTC
TRBD2	TRBV7-9	TRBJ2-7	few	CASSSTSGRTILGYEQYF	TGTGCCAGCAGCTCGACTAGCGGGAGGACAATCCTCGGCTACGAGCAGTACTTC
NA	TRBV7-2	TRBJ2-7	many	CASSLEVWPYEQYF	TGTGCCAGCAGCTTAGAAGTGTGGCCCTACGAGCAGTACTTC
NA	TRBV18	TRBJ1-4	NA	CASSRGKDEKLFF	TGTGCCAGCTCCCGGGGGAAGGACGAAAAACTGTTTTTT
TRBD1	TRBV7-8	TRBJ1-5	NA	CASSLRTGTGVQPQHF	TGTGCCAGCAGCCTGCGAACCGGGACAGGGGTCCAGCCCCAGCATTTT
NA	TRBV24-1	TRBJ2-7	NA	CATSDPGQGAYEQYF	TGTGCCACCAGTGACCCTGGGCAGGGCGCTTACGAGCAGTACTTC
NA	TRBV25-1	TRBJ2-4	once	CASTPGQPKNIQYF	TGTGCCAGCACACCCGGACAGCCCAAAAACATTCAGTACTTC
NA	TRBV5-4	TRBJ2-5	NA	CASSKDRPPQETQYF	TGTGCCAGCAGCAAAGACAGGCCACCCCAAGAGACCCAGTACTTC
NA	TRBV19	TRBJ1-6	NA	CASSPRTYNSPLHF	TGTGCCAGTAGTCCGCGGACCTATAATTCACCCCTCCACTTT
TRBD1	TRBV28	TRBJ1-5	NA	CASSLLTGSKHF	TGTGCCAGCAGCCTTTTGACAGGGTCTAAGCATTTT
NA	TRBV5-1	TRBJ1-2	NA	CASSPLGGSGYTF	TGCGCCAGCAGCCCCTTGGGGGGGTCCGGCTACACCTTC
NA	TRBV12-5	TRBJ1-1	NA	CASGLPRGTAEAFF	TGTGCTAGTGGTTTGCCGCGGGGGACGGCTGAAGCTTTCTTT
NA	TRBV15	TRBJ1-5	few	CATSRVFITFDSNQPQHF	TGTGCCACCAGCAGAGTGTTCATAACTTTCGATTCCAATCAGCCCCAGCATTTT
NA	TRBV5-1	TRBJ1-2	NA	CASSLQNSYGYTF	TGCGCCAGCAGCTTACAGAATAGCTATGGCTACACCTTC
TRBD2	TRBV5-1	TRBJ2-3	NA	CASNSGGPGDTQYF	TGCGCCAGCAACTCGGGGGGGCCTGGTGATACGCAGTATTTT
TRBD2	TRBV24-1	TRBJ2-1	few	CATSGHSGTSGFDEQFF	TGTGCCACCAGTGGTCACTCCGGGACTAGCGGGTTCGATGAGCAGTTCTTC
TRBD1	TRBV7-2	TRBJ2-7	few	CASSSGQGSTYEQYF	TGTGCCAGCAGCTCGGGACAGGGTTCTACCTACGAGCAGTACTTC
NA	TRBV4-1	TRBJ2-4	once	CASSQDRNIQYF	TGCGCCAGCAGCCAAGATAGAAACATTCAGTACTTC
TRBD2	TRBV29-1	TRBJ2-2	NA	CSVTGLANTGELFF	TGCAGCGTAACGGGACTAGCGAACACCGGGGAGCTGTTTTTT
NA	TRBV5-5	TRBJ2-5	NA	CASSLWPSGGETQYF	TGTGCCAGCAGCTTGTGGCCAAGTGGGGGGGAGACCCAGTACTTC
NA	TRBV2	TRBJ1-2	NA	CASRQSPTTARGGYTF	TGTGCCAGCAGGCAAAGCCCAACAACCGCAAGGGGTGGCTACACCTTC
TRBD2	TRBV2	TRBJ2-7	medium-sized	CASSEKTSGSHEQYF	TGTGCCAGCAGTGAAAAGACTAGCGGGAGCCACGAGCAGTACTTC
NA	TRBV28	TRBJ1-1	NA	CASSLYPGSNTEAFF	TGTGCCAGCAGTTTATATCCGGGATCGAACACTGAAGCTTTCTTT
NA	TRBV20-1	TRBJ1-5	NA	CSASNLGLYMSNQPQHF	TGCAGTGCTAGTAACCTGGGACTGTATATGAGCAATCAGCCCCAGCATTTT
TRBD2	TRBV11-2	TRBJ2-1	NA	CASSLWGLAYEQFF	TGTGCCAGCAGCTTGTGGGGACTAGCCTATGAGCAGTTCTTC
TRBD2	TRBV7-2	TRBJ2-7	NA	CASSLRSGSREQYF	TGTGCCAGCAGCTTAAGAAGCGGGAGTCGCGAGCAGTACTTC
NA	TRBV3-1/TRBV3-2	TRBJ2-5	NA	CASSQDHARGVSTQYF	TGTGCCAGCAGCCAAGATCACGCCAGGGGGGTTTCGACCCAGTACTTC
NA	TRBV7-6	TRBJ2-7	NA	CASSNHQRVASHEQYF	TGTGCCAGCAGCAACCATCAGAGGGTAGCGTCTCACGAGCAGTACTTC
NA	TRBV3-1/TRBV3-2	TRBJ1-3	NA	CASSHPPSASSGNTIYF	TGTGCCAGCAGCCACCCGCCAAGCGCCTCCTCGGGAAACACCATATATTTT
TRBD2	TRBV7-3	TRBJ2-1	NA	CASSQPGLAVNEQFF	TGTGCCAGCAGCCAGCCGGGACTAGCGGTCAATGAGCAGTTCTTC
NA	TRBV27	TRBJ1-2	NA	CASSFFGSYGYTF	TGTGCCAGCAGTTTCTTCGGGAGCTATGGCTACACCTTC
TRBD2	TRBV6-2/TRBV6-3	TRBJ2-3	NA	CASSYSRLAGVVLDTQYF	TGTGCCAGCAGTTACTCGAGACTAGCGGGAGTGGTGCTGGATACGCAGTATTTT
NA	TRBV5-1	TRBJ1-4	NA	CASSLAGGTNEKLFF	TGCGCCAGCAGCTTGGCAGGTGGTACTAATGAAAAACTGTTTTTT
TRBD1	TRBV10-3	TRBJ2-5	once	CAARTGGGFAETQYF	TGTGCCGCCAGGACAGGGGGCGGCTTCGCCGAGACCCAGTACTTC
NA	TRBV11-2	TRBJ2-3	NA	CASSSFEATDTQYF	TGTGCCAGCAGCTCTTTCGAGGCCACAGATACGCAGTATTTT
NA	TRBV18	TRBJ1-4	NA	CASSPGLREKLFF	TGTGCCAGCTCACCGGGACTCCGGGAAAAACTGTTTTTT
NA	TRBV3-1/TRBV3-2	TRBJ2-7	NA	CASSQVGPEGYEQYF	TGTGCCAGCAGCCAAGTAGGTCCGGAGGGTTACGAGCAGTACTTC
NA	TRBV28	TRBJ2-3	NA	CASSRRTSTDTQYF	TGTGCCAGCAGTCGACGGACATCCACAGATACGCAGTATTTT
NA	TRBV12-3/TRBV12-4	TRBJ1-2	NA	CASSLTFHGYTF	TGTGCCAGCAGTTTAACATTTCATGGCTACACCTTC
TRBD1	TRBV7-2	TRBJ2-1	NA	CASSARTGGFYNEQFF	TGTGCCAGCAGCGCTAGGACAGGGGGCTTTTACAATGAGCAGTTCTTC
NA	TRBV5-5	TRBJ1-4	NA	CASSLGQGLYEKLFF	TGTGCCAGCAGCTTGGGGCAGGGGCTCTATGAAAAACTGTTTTTT
TRBD1	TRBV28	TRBJ2-7	NA	CASSPARGQVRYEQYF	TGTGCCAGCAGTCCCGCTAGAGGACAGGTTAGATACGAGCAGTACTTC
NA	TRBV7-2	TRBJ2-5	NA	CASSLSRTTPETQYF	TGTGCCAGCAGCTTATCGCGGACTACACCAGAGACCCAGTACTTC
TRBD2	TRBV27	TRBJ2-1	NA	CASSSGLANEQFF	TGTGCCAGCAGTTCGGGACTAGCCAATGAGCAGTTCTTC
TRBD1	TRBV19	TRBJ1-5	NA	CASSRDRGLIACSNQPQHF	TGTGCCAGTAGTCGGGACAGGGGGCTTATTGCCTGTAGCAATCAGCCCCAGCATTTT
NA	TRBV10-2	TRBJ2-1	once	CASSENTHNEQFF	TGCGCCAGCAGTGAGAACACCCACAATGAGCAGTTCTTC
NA	TRBV30	TRBJ1-1	NA	CAQQGGGTEAFF	TGTGCCCAACAGGGCGGGGGCACTGAAGCTTTCTTT
TRBD2	TRBV10-3	TRBJ2-7	NA	CAISESGGGANYEQYF	TGTGCCATCAGTGAGTCTGGGGGGGGAGCTAACTACGAGCAGTACTTC
TRBD2	TRBV7-6	TRBJ2-7	NA	CASSKGLAGGLSYEQYF	TGTGCCAGCAGCAAGGGACTAGCGGGAGGGCTAAGCTACGAGCAGTACTTC